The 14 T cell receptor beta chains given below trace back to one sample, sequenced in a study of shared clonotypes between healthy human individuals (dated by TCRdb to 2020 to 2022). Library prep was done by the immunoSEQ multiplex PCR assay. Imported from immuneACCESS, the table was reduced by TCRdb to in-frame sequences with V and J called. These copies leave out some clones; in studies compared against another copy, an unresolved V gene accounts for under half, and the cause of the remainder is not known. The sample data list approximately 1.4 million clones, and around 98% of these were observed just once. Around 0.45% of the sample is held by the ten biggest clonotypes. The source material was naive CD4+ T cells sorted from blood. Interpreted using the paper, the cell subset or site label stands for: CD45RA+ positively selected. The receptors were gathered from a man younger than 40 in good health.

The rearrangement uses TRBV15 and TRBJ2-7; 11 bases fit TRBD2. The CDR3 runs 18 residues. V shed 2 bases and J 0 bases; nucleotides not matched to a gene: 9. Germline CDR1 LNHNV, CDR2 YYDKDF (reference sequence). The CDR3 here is CATSRHTGTSGTSYEQYF. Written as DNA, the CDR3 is TGTGCCACCAGCAGACATACCGGGACTAGCGGTACCTCCTACGAGCAGTACTTC.

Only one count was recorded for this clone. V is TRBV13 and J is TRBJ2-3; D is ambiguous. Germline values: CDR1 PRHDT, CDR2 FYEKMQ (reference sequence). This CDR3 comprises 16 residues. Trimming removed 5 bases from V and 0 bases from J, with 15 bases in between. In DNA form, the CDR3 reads TGTGCCAGCAGCCCCCGTGCGTTGGCTAGCACAGATACGCAGTATTTT. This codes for CASSPRALASTDTQYF.

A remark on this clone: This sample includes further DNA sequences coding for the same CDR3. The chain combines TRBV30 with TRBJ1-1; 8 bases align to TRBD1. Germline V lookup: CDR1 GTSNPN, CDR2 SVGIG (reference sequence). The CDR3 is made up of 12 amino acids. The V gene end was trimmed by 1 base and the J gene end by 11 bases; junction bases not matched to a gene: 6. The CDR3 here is CAWSAGGPMAFF. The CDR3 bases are TGTGCCTGGAGTGCAGGGGGCCCCATGGCTTTCTTT.

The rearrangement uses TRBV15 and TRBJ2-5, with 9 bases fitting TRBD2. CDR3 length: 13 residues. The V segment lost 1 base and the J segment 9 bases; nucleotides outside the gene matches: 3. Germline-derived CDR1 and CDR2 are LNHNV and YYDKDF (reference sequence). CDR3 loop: CATSRGSGRPQYF. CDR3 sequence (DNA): TGTGCCACCAGCAGAGGTAGCGGGAGACCCCAGTACTTC.

CDR3 nucleotide sequence: TGTGCCAGCAGTTTATTGGTCCTAGCGGGGGTGTACAATGAGCAGTTCTTC. This sequence encodes CASSLLVLAGVYNEQFF. The chain uses TRBV27 and TRBJ2-1; 10 nucleotides align to TRBD2. The trim removed 1 base at V and 4 bases at J, leaving 7 bases unmatched. The germline gives CDR1 MNHEY, CDR2 SMNVEV (reference sequence). The CDR3 consists of 17 residues.

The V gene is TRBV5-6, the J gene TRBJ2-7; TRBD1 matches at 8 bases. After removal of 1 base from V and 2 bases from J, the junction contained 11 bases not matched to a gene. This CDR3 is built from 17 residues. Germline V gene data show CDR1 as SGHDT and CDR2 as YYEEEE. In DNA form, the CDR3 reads TGTGCCAGCAGCTTGCGCTTTTGGACAGGGCTTACCTACGAGCAGTACTTC. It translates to CASSLRFWTGLTYEQYF.

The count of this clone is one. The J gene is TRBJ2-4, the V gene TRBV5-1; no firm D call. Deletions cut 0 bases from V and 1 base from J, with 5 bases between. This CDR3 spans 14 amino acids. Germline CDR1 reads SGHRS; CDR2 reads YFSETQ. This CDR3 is CASSLDIAKNIQYF. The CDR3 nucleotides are TGCGCCAGCAGCTTGGACATTGCCAAAAACATTCAGTACTTC. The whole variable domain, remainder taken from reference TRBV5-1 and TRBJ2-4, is KAGVTQTPRYLIKTRGQQVTLSCSPISGHRSVSWYQQTPGQGLQFLFEYFSETQRNKGNFPGRFSGRQFSNSRSEMNVSTLELGDSALYLCASSLDIAKNIQYFGAGTRLSVL.

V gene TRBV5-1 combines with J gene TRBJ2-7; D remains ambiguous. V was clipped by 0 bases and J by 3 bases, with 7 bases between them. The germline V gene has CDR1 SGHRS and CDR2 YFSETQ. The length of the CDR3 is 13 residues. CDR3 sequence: CASSLVSSYEQYF. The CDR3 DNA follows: TGCGCCAGCAGCTTGGTCTCCAGCTACGAGCAGTACTTC.

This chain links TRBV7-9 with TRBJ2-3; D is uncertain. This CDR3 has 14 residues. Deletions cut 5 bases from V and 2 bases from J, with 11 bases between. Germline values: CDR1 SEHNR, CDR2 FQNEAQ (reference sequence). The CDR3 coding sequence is TGTGCCAGCAGCCCCGGTCGGAACACAGATACGCAGTATTTT. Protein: CASSPGRNTDTQYF.

In DNA, the CDR3 is TGTGCCAGCAGCCCCGGTCTAGCTGTGAGCACCTACAATGAGCAGTTCTTC. Its translation: CASSPGLAVSTYNEQFF. The chain has TRBV28 and TRBJ2-1; TRBD2 might be the D (5 bases). V dropped 6 bases and J dropped 2 bases, with 20 bases sitting between them. The CDR3 sequence is 17 residues long. Germline loops: CDR1 MDHEN, CDR2 SYDVKM.

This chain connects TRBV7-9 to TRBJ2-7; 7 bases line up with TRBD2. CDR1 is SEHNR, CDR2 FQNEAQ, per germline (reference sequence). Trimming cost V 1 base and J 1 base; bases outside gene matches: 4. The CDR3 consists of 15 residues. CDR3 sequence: CASSLEGGGSYEQYF. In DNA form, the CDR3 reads TGTGCCAGCAGCTTAGAAGGCGGGGGTTCCTACGAGCAGTACTTC.

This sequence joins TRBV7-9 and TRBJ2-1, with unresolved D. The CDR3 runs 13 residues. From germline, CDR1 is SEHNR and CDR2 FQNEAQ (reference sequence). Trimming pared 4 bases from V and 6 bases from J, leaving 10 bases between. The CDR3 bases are TGTGCCAGCAGCTGGAATAGGGTCAATGAGCAGTTCTTC. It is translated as CASSWNRVNEQFF. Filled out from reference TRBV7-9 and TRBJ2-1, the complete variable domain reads DTGVSQNPRHKITKRGQNVTFRCDPISEHNRLYWYRQTLGQGPEFLTYFQNEAQLEKSRLLSDRFSAERPKGSFSTLEIQRTEQGDSAMYLCASSWNRVNEQFFGPGTRLTVL.

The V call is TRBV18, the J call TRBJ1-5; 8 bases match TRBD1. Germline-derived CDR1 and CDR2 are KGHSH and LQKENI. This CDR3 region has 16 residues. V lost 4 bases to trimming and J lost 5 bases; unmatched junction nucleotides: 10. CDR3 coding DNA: TGTGCCAGCTCACGTTCCCGGGACAGGAGTTATCAGCCCCAGCATTTT. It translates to CASSRSRDRSYQPQHF.

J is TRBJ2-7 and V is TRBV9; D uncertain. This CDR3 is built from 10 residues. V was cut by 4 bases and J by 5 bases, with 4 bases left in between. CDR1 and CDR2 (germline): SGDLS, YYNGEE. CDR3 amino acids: CASSPNEQYF. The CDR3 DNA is TGTGCCAGCAGCCCCAACGAGCAGTACTTC.